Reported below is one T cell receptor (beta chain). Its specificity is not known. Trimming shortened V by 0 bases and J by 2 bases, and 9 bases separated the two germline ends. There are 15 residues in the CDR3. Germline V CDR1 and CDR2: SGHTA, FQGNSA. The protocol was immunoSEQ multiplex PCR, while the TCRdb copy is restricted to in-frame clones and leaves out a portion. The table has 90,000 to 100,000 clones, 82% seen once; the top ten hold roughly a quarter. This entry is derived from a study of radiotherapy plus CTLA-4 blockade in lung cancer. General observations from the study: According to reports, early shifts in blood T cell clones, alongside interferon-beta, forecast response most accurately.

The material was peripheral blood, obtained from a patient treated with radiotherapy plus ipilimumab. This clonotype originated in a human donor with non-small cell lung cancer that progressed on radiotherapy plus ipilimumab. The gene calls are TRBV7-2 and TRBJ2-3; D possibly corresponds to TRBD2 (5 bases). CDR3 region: CASSLAARDTDTQYF. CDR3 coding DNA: TGTGCCAGCAGCTTAGCGGCCCGGGACACAGATACGCAGTATTTT.